This passage covers 21 T cell receptor beta chains from one sample sequenced in a study of glioma-infiltrating T cells. TCR alpha and beta CDR3 regions were amplified from RNA using iRepertoire nested multiplex PCR. TCRdb ran MiXCR on the multiplex PCR reads and lists one entry per CDR3 protein. The table includes under 130,000 distinct CDR3 sequences, about 30% detected once. Sequencing used glioma tissue, nonneoplastic brain tissue, or PBMCs (not recorded which). These receptors were taken from a human donor with low-grade glioma or glioblastoma, undergoing nonglioma brain surgery, or in good health (not recorded which).

This clonotype came up many times. The V gene is TRBV7-2, the J gene TRBJ1-3; D is undetermined. Germline loops: CDR1 SGHTA, CDR2 FQGNSA. The V end lost 6 bases, the J end lost 4 bases, and 10 bases lay between the germline ends. The CDR3 is made up of 13 amino acids. DNA of the CDR3: TGTGCCAGCAGAACTTACGGCGGAAACACCATATATTTT. Encoded protein: CASRTYGGNTIYF.

This clonotype was found a few times. In DNA, the CDR3 is TGTGCCAGCGGAGGGGCACAGGCCTTCAATGAGCAGTTCTTC. Protein sequence: CASGGAQAFNEQFF. The chain recombines TRBV7-3 with TRBJ2-1; D perhaps matches TRBD2 (6 bases). Trimming removed 8 bases from V and 6 bases from J, with 17 bases in between. Germline CDR1 is SGHTA and CDR2 is FQGTGA. The length of the CDR3 is 14 residues.

Concerning this clonotype: A much larger clone lies a single base off, so this may be a read error. The gene calls are TRBV4-1 and TRBJ2-1; D remains ambiguous. Per germline, CDR1 MGHRA and CDR2 YSYEKL. The CDR3 has 15 residues. In DNA form, the CDR3 reads TGCGCCAGCAGACAAGGATCTACCTCCTACAATGAGCAGTTCTTC. Its translation: CASRQGSTSYNEQFF.

The chain combines TRBV7-9 with TRBJ2-2; D is possibly TRBD1 (6 bases). The germline V gene has CDR1 SEHNR and CDR2 FQNEAQ (reference sequence). V shed 5 bases and J shed 0 bases, with 10 bases lying between them. This CDR3 spans 15 amino acids. DNA for the CDR3: TGTGCCAGCAGCCTCTGGGACACGAACACCGGGGAGCTGTTTTTT. This encodes CASSLWDTNTGELFF.

The chain joins TRBV9 to TRBJ1-1, with D perhaps matching TRBD1 (6 bases). Trimming took 0 bases from V and 7 from J, leaving 13 bases between them. The CDR3 has 14 amino acids. Germline V gene sequence: CDR1 SGDLS, CDR2 YYNGEE. The CDR3 loop is CASSVGGGDGEAFF. DNA for the CDR3: TGTGCCAGCAGCGTAGGAGGGGGAGACGGTGAAGCTTTCTTT.

Worth noting for this clonotype: One end of the junction is discordant with germline, which a read error may explain. The CDR3 DNA reads as TGTGCCAGCAGCTTACTAGCGGGGTACAATGAGAAGTTCTTC. It codes for CASSLLAGYNEKFF. The rearrangement joins TRBV5-5 to TRBJ2-1; 10 bases fit TRBD2. CDR1 SGHKS and CDR2 YYEKEE come from the germline V gene (reference sequence). The CDR3 is 14 amino acids. Full variable domain (outside the CDR3, taken from reference TRBV5-5 and TRBJ2-1): DAGVTQSPTHLIKTRGQQVTLRCSPISGHKSVSWYQQVLGQGPQFIFQYYEKEERGRGNFPDRFSARQFPNYSSELNVNALLLGDSALYLCASSLLAGYNEKFFGPGTRLTVL.

A note on this clonotype: This may stem from a read error, because a much larger clone lies one nucleotide away. This rearrangement joins TRBV10-3 to TRBJ1-5; D might be TRBD1 (5 bases). The V end lost 3 bases, the J end lost 7 bases, and 10 bases lay between the germline ends. Germline CDR1 ENHRY, CDR2 SYGVKD. The CDR3 is made up of 13 amino acids. This CDR3 reads CAISDRVKQPQHF. The CDR3 bases are TGTGCCATCAGTGACAGGGTCAAACAGCCCCAGCATTTT.

This clonotype has ten or more counts. The rearrangement links TRBV27 to TRBJ2-7; D not certain. The V and J ends lost 5 bases and 3 bases respectively, with 11 bases between them. This CDR3 spans 13 amino acids. Germline CDR1 and CDR2: MNHEY and SMNVEV (reference sequence). The DNA for the CDR3 is TGTGCCAGCAGTCAGCCTCCCAACTACGAGCAGTACTTC. Translated, it gives CASSQPPNYEQYF.

This clonotype was seen many times. The CDR3 sequence: CASSLRGIHSTDTQYF. CDR3 nucleotides: TGTGCCAGCAGCTTACGGGGGATTCATAGCACAGATACGCAGTATTTT. The chain has TRBV7-2 and TRBJ2-3; perhaps TRBD2 as D (6 bases). CDR1 is SGHTA, CDR2 FQGNSA, per germline. This CDR3 has 16 residues. V lost 2 bases and J lost 0, with 12 bases in between. The entire variable domain, with the rest obtained from reference TRBV7-2 and TRBJ2-3, is as follows: GAGVSQSPSNKVTEKGKDVELRCDPISGHTALYWYRQSLGQGLEFLIYFQGNSAPDKSGLPSDRFSAERTGGSVSTLTIQRTQQEDSAVYLCASSLRGIHSTDTQYFGPGTRLTVL.

This clonotype showed up just a few times. A much larger clone lies a single base off, so this may be a read error. The chain is built from TRBV28 and TRBJ1-1, with no clear D. Germline V gives CDR1 MDHEN, CDR2 SYDVKM. V was shortened by 2 bases and J by 7 bases, with 8 bases between the two germline ends. The CDR3 is 12 residues long. Written as DNA, the CDR3 is TGTGCCAGCAGTTTACAGGCGTTTGAAGCTTTCTTT. Translated, it gives CASSLQAFEAFF.

With regard to this clonotype: A much larger clone differs by one base, so this may be a read error. The gene calls are TRBV6-6 and TRBJ2-1, with 10 nucleotides matching TRBD2. The CDR3 covers 17 residues. The V gene end was trimmed by 6 bases and the J gene end by 7 bases; junction bases not matched to a gene: 15. Germline V gives CDR1 MNHNY, CDR2 SVGAGI (reference sequence). The CDR3 region is CASRRYPLAGEPNEQFF. CDR3 in DNA: TGTGCCAGCAGACGGTACCCTCTAGCGGGGGAGCCTAATGAGCAGTTCTTC.

With respect to this clonotype: It may be a read error: a sequence one base away is much more abundant. The rearrangement joins TRBV4-2 to TRBJ2-1; 8 bases map to TRBD2. The CDR3 runs 16 residues. V was clipped by 0 bases and J by 8 bases; unmatched bases: 9. Germline CDR1 LGHNA, CDR2 YNFKEQ. The CDR3 sequence is CASSQDVRGGPDEQFF. In nucleotides, the CDR3 is TGTGCCAGCAGCCAAGACGTTCGGGGGGGCCCGGATGAGCAGTTCTTC.

The chain couples TRBV4-2 to TRBJ2-3, with a possible D match to TRBD2 (6 bases). This CDR3 spans 16 amino acids. Germline values: CDR1 LGHNA, CDR2 YNFKEQ. The ends were cut back, 8 bases at V and 1 base at J, with 19 bases in the middle. The CDR3 nucleotides read TGTGCCAGCCAAGATCGTCGTAGCGGAGGCACAGATACGCAGTATTTT. Protein sequence: CASQDRRSGGTDTQYF.

This clonotype came up many times. This sequence joins TRBV4-2 and TRBJ1-1; D gene uncertain. V lost 6 bases, J lost 2 bases, and 13 bases lay in between. This CDR3 is 14 amino acids long. Germline V CDR1 and CDR2: LGHNA, YNFKEQ. The CDR3 reads CASRIGGINTEAFF. Written as DNA, the CDR3 is TGTGCCAGCAGGATCGGAGGGATCAACACTGAAGCTTTCTTT.

This clonotype was counted many times. The chain recombines TRBV20-1 with TRBJ1-3, with no clear D. The CDR3 contains 13 residues. Germline-derived CDR1 and CDR2 are DFQATT and SNEGSKA (reference sequence). V was clipped by 6 bases and J by 2 bases, with 11 bases between them. The CDR3 loop is CSARHSTGNTIYF. The DNA for the CDR3 is TGCAGTGCCCGGCATTCTACTGGAAACACCATATATTTT.

This clonotype was recorded at least ten times. The chain is built from TRBV7-9 and TRBJ1-1, with D hard to call. The CDR3 has 14 amino acids. Germline assignment: CDR1 SEHNR and CDR2 FQNEAQ (reference sequence). Trimming stripped 6 bases from V and 4 bases from J, with 15 bases between. For the CDR3, the DNA is TGTGCCAGCAGGCCAGGCCGGGCGATCACTGAAGCTTTCTTT. It encodes CASRPGRAITEAFF.

With regard to this clonotype: A single base separates this from a much larger clone, so it may be a read error. This chain links TRBV20-1 with TRBJ1-2; no clear D gene. Germline lookup yields CDR1 DFQATT and CDR2 SNEGSKA (reference sequence). The CDR3 runs to 14 residues. Trimming shortened V by 6 bases and J by 4 bases, and 18 bases separated the two germline ends. The CDR3 region is CSARNSQLTYGYTF. CDR3 DNA sequence: TGCAGTGCCCGAAACTCACAACTCACCTATGGCTACACCTTC.

The table lists this clonotype with many counts. The chain links TRBV15 to TRBJ1-1, with a weak D call TRBD1 (5 bases). The CDR3 contains 14 residues. Trimming pared 0 bases from V and 5 bases from J, leaving 10 bases between. Germline values: CDR1 LNHNV, CDR2 YYDKDF (reference sequence). The CDR3 is CATSREPGITEAFF. In DNA form, the CDR3 reads TGTGCCACCAGCAGAGAGCCAGGGATAACTGAAGCTTTCTTT. Full variable domain (rest looked up from reference TRBV15 and TRBJ1-1): DAMVIQNPRYQVTQFGKPVTLSCSQTLNHNVMYWYQQKSSQAPKLLFHYYDKDFNNEADTPDNFQSRRPNTSFCFLDIRSPGLGDTAMYLCATSREPGITEAFFGQGTRLTVV.

Concerning this clonotype itself: One base away lies a much larger clone, so this may be a sequencing read error. This sequence joins TRBV15 and TRBJ1-2; possible D gene TRBD1, 6 bases. CDR1 is LNHNV, CDR2 YYDKDF, per germline (reference sequence). This CDR3 has 16 residues. The CDR3 spells CATRRGAGGADYGYTF. The CDR3 bases are TGTGCCACCAGAAGAGGGGCCGGGGGGGCGGACTATGGCTACACCTTC.

This clonotype was observed at least ten times. The V call is TRBV20-1, the J call TRBJ1-2; no clear D. In germline, CDR1 is DFQATT, CDR2 SNEGSKA (reference sequence). This CDR3 spans 13 amino acids. V lost 0 bases and J lost 4, with 9 bases in between. The CDR3 sequence: CSARDEGAYGYTF. The CDR3 DNA follows: TGCAGTGCTAGAGATGAGGGAGCCTATGGCTACACCTTC.

This clonotype was seen a few times. The V call is TRBV12-3 or TRBV12-4, the J call TRBJ1-1; D gene uncertain. There are 14 residues in the CDR3. V was trimmed by 3 bases and J by 4 bases, leaving 12 bases between them. The CDR3 DNA reads as TGTGCCAGCAGTTTCGCGATCGGAGGCACTGAAGCTTTCTTT. Its protein product is CASSFAIGGTEAFF.